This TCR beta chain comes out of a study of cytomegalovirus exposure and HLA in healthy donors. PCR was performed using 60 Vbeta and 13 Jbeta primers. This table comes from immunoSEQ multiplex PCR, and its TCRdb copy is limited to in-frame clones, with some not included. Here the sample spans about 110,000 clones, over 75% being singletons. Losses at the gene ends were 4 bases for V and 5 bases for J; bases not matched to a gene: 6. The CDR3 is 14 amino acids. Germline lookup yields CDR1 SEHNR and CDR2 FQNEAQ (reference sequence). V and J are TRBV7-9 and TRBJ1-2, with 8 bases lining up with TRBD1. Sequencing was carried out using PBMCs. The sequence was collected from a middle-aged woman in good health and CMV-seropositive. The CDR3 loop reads CASSSTGTGYGYTF. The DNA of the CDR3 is TGTGCCAGCAGCTCCACCGGGACAGGTTATGGCTACACCTTC. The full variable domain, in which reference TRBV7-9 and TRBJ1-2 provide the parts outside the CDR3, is DTGVSQNPRHKITKRGQNVTFRCDPISEHNRLYWYRQTLGQGPEFLTYFQNEAQLEKSRLLSDRFSAERPKGSFSTLEIQRTEQGDSAMYLCASSSTGTGYGYTFGSGTRLTVV.